This T cell receptor (beta chain) was identified in a study of blood T cell repertoires in COVID-19. Study-level information: Sources were T cells, B-cell-depleted T cells, or PBMCs; the material itself was cDNA or gDNA.

The assay was immunoSEQ multiplex PCR, and TCRdb's table has in-frame clones only and misses some. The sample gives approximately 400,000 clones, around 86% of which show up once; less than 6% is in the top ten. The V end lost 0 bases, the J end lost 5 bases, and 13 bases lay between the germline ends. CDR1 and CDR2 (germline): LGHNA, YNFKEQ. CDR3 length equals 16 residues. The sequenced sample was PBMCs or T cells enriched from blood (not recorded which). The chain uses TRBV4-2 and TRBJ1-4, with a tentative D call TRBD1 (6 bases). This clonotype was obtained from a woman aged 45-65 years who had recovered from COVID-19. The CDR3 DNA sequence: TGTGCCAGCAGCCAAGATAGCAGGGGACGGAATGAAAAACTGTTTTTT. Its protein is CASSQDSRGRNEKLFF.